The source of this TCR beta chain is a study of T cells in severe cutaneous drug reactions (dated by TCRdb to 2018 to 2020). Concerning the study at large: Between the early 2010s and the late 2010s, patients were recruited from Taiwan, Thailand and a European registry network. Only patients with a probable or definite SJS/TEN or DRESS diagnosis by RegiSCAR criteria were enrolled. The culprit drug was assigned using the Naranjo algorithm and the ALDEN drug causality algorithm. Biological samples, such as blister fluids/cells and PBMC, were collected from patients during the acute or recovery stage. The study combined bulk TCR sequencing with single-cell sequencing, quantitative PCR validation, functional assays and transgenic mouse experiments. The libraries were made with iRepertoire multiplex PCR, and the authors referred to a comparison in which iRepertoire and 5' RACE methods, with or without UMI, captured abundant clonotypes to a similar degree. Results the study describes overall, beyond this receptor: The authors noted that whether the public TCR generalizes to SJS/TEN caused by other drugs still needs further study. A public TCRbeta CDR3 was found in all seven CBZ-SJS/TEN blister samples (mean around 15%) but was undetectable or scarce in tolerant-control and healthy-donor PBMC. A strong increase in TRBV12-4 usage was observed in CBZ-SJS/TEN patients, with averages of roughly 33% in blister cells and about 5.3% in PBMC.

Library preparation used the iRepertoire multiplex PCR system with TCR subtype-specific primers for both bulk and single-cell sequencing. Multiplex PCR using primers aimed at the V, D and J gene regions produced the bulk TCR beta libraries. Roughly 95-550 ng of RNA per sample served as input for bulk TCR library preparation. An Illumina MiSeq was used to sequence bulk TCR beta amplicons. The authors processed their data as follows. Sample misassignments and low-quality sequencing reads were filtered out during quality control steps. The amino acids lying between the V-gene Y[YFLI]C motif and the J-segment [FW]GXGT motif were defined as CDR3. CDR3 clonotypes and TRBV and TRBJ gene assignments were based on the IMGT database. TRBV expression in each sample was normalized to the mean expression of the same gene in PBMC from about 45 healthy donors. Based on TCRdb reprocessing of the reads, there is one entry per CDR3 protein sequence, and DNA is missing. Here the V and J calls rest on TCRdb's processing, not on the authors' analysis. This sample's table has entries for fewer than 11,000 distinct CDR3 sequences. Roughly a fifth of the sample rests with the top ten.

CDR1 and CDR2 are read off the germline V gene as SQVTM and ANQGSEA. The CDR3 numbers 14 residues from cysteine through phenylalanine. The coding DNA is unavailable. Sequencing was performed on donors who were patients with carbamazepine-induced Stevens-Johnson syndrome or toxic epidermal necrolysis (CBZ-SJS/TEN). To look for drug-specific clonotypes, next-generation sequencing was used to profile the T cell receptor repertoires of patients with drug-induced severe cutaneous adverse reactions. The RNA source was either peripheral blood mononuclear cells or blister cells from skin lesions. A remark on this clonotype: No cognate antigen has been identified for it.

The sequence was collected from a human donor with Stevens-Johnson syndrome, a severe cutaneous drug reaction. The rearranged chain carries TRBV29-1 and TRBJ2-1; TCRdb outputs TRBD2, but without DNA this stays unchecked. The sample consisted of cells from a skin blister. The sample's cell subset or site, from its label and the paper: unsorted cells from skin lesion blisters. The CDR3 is CSGGLAAYGNEQFF.